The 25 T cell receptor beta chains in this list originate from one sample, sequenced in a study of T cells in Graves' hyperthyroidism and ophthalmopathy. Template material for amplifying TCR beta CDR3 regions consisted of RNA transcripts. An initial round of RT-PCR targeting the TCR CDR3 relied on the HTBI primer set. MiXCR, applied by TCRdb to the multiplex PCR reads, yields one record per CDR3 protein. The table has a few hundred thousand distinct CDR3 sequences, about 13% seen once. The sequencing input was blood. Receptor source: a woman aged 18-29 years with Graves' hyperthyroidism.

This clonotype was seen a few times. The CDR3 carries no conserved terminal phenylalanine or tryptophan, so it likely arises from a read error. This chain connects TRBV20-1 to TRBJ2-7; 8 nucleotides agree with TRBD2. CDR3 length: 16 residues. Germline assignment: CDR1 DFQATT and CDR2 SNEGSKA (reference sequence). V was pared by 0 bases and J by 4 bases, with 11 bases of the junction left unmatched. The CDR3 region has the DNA TGCAGTGCTAGAGACTCGGGCTTGACTAGCGTTTACGAGCAGTACCTC. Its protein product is CSARDSGLTSVYEQYL.

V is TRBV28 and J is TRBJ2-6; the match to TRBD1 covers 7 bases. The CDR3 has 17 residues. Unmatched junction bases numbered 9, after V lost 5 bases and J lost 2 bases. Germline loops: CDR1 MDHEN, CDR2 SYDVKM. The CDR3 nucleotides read TGTGCCAGCAGTAGCACGGGACAGTGGACTGGGGCCAACGTCCTGACTTTC. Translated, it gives CASSSTGQWTGANVLTF. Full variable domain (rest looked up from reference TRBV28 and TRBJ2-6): DVKVTQSSRYLVKRTGEKVFLECVQDMDHENMFWYRQDPGLGLRLIYFSYDVKMKEKGDIPEGYSVSREKKERFSLILESASTNQTSMYLCASSSTGQWTGANVLTFGAGSRLTVL.

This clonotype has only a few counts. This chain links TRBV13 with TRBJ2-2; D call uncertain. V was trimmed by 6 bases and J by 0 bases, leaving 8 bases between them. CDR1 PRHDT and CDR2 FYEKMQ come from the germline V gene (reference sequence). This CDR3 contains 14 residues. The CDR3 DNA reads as TGTGCCAGCAGTCATCAGGCGAACACCGGGGAGCTGTTTTTT. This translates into CASSHQANTGELFF.

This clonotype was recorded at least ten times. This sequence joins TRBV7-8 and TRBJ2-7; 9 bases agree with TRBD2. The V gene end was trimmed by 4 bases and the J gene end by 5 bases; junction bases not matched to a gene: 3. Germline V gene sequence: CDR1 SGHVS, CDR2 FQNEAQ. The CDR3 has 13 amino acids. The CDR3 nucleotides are TGTGCCAGCAGCTGGCGGGAGGGCCACGAGCAGTACTTC. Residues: CASSWREGHEQYF.

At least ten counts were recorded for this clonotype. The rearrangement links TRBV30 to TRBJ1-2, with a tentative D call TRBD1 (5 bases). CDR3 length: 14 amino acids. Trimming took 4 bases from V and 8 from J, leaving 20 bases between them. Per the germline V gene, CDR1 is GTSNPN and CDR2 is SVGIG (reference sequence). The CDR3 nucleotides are TGTGCCTGGAAAGTGAAGGCTCCCTCAGGGGGCTACACCTTC. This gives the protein CAWKVKAPSGGYTF.

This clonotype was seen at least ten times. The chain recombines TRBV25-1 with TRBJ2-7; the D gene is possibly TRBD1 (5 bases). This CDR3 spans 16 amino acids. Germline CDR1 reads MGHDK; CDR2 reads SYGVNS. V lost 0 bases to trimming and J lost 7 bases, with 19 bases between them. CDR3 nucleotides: TGTGCCAGCAGTGAATATCGTGCCCGGACACATGGGGAGCAGTACTTC. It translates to CASSEYRARTHGEQYF.

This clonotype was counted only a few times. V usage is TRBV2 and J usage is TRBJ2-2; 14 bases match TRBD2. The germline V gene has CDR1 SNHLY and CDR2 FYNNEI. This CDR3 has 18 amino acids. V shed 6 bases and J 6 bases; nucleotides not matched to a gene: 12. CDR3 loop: CASRRLAGGPKDSGELFF. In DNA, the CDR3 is TGTGCCAGCAGACGACTAGCGGGAGGGCCAAAGGATTCCGGGGAGCTGTTTTTT. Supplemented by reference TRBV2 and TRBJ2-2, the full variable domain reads EPEVTQTPSHQVTQMGQEVILRCVPISNHLYFYWYRQILGQKVEFLVSFYNNEISEKSEIFDDQFSVERPDGSNFTLKIRSTKLEDSAMYFCASRRLAGGPKDSGELFFGEGSRLTVL.

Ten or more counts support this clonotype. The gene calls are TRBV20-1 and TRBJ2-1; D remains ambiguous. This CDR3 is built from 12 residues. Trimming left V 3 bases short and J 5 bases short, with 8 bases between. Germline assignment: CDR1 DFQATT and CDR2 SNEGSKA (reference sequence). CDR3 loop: CSASPSHNEQFF. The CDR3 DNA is TGCAGTGCTAGCCCTAGTCACAATGAGCAGTTCTTC.

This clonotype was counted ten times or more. CDR3 loop: CASAQTGLTKNIQYF. In DNA, the CDR3 is TGTGCTAGTGCCCAGACAGGGCTGACCAAAAACATTCAGTACTTC. V gene TRBV12-5 combines with J gene TRBJ2-4; 7 bases line up with TRBD1. Per germline, CDR1 LGHNT and CDR2 FRNRAP. The ends lost 7 bases at V and 2 bases at J; junction bases unmatched: 8. The CDR3 is 15 residues long.

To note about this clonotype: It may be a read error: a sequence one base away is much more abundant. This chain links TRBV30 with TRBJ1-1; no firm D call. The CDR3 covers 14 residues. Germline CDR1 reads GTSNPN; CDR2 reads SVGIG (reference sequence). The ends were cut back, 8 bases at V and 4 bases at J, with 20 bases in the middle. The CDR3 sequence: CARTGQPKGTEAFF. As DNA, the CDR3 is TGTGCCCGGACGGGCCAGCCGAAGGGCACTGAAGCTTTCTTT.

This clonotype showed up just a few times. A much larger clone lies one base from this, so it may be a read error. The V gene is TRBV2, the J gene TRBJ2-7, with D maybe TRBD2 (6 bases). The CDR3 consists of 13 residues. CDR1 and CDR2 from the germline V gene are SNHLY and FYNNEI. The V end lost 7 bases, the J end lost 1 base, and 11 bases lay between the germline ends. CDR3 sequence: CASTWEESYEQYF. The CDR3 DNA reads TGTGCCAGCACGTGGGAGGAATCCTACGAGCAGTACTTC.

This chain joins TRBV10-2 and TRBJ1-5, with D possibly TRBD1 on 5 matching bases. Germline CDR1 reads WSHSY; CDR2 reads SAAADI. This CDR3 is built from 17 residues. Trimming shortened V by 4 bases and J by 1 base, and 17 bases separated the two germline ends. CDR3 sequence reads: CASSGAGRLGSNQPQHF. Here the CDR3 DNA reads TGCGCCAGCAGTGGGGCAGGGCGGCTGGGGAGCAATCAGCCCCAGCATTTT.

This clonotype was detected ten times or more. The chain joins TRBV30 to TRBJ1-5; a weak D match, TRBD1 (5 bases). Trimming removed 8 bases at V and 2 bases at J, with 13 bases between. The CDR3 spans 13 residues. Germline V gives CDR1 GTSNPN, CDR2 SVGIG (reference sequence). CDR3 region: CARGEAGNQPQHF. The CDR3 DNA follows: TGTGCCCGAGGGGAAGCGGGCAATCAGCCCCAGCATTTT. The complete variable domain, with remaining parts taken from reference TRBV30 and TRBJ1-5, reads SQTIHQWPATLVQPVGSPLSLECTVEGTSNPNLYWYRQAAGRGLQLLFYSVGIGQISSEVPQNLSASRPQDRQFILSSKKLLLSDSGFYLCARGEAGNQPQHFGDGTRLSIL.

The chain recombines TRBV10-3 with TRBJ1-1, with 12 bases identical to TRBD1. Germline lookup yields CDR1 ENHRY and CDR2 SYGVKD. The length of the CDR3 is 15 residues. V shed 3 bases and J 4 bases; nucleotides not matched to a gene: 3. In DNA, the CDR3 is TGTGCCATCAGTGAAGGGACAGGGGGCTTCACTGAAGCTTTCTTT. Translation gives CAISEGTGGFTEAFF.

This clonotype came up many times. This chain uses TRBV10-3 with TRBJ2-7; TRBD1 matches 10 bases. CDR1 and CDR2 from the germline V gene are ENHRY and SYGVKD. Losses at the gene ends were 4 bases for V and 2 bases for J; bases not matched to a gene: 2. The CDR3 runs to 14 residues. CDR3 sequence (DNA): TGTGCCATCAGTGTTGGGACAGGGGCCTACGAGCAGTACTTC. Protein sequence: CAISVGTGAYEQYF.

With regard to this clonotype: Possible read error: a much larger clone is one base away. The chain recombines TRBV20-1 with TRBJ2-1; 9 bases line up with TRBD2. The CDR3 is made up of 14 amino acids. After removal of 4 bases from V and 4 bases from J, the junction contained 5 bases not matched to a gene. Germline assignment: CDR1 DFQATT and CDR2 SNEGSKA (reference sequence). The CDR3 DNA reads TGCAGTGCTAAGGGTAGCGGGAGTTACAATGAGCAGTTCTTC. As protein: CSAKGSGSYNEQFF.

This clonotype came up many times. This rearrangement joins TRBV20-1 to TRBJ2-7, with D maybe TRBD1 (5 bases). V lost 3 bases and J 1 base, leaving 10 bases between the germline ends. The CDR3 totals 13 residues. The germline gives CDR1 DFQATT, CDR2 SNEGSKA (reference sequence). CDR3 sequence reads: CSARWGLSYEQYF. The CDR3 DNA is TGCAGTGCTAGGTGGGGCTTATCCTACGAGCAGTACTTC.

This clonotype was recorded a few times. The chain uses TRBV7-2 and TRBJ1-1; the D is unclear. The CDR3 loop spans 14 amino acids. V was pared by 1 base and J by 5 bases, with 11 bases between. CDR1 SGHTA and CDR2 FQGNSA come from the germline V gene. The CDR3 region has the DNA TGTGCCAGCAGCTTAGACCAAGTGGTAACTGAAGCTTTCTTT. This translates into CASSLDQVVTEAFF.

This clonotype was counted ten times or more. This CDR3 reads CAWSTGTSYNEQFF. CDR3 coding DNA: TGTGCCTGGAGCACCGGGACTAGCTACAATGAGCAGTTCTTC. J is TRBJ2-1 and V is TRBV30; the match to TRBD2 covers 8 bases. CDR1 is GTSNPN and CDR2 is SVGIG in the germline V gene (reference sequence). With 3 bases clipped from V and 3 bases from J, the junction kept 4 bases outside the gene matches. This CDR3 spans 14 amino acids.

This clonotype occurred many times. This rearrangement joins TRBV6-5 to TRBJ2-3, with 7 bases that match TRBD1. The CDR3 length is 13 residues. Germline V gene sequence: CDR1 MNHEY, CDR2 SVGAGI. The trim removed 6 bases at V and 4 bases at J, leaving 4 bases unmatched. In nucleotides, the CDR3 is TGTGCCAGCAGCCGACAGGGTCCAGATACGCAGTATTTT. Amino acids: CASSRQGPDTQYF.

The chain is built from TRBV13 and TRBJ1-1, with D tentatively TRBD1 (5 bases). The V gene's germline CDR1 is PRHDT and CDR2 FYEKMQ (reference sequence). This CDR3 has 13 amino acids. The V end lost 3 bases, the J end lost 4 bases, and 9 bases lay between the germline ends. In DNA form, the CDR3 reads TGTGCCAGCAGCTTTTTCGGGGGCACTGAAGCTTTCTTT. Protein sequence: CASSFFGGTEAFF.

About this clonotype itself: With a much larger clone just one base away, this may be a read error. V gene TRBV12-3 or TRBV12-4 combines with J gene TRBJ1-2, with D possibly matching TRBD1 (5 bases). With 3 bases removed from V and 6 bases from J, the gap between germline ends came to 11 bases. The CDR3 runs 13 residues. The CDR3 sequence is CASSFGGSHGYTF. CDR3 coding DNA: TGTGCCAGCAGTTTCGGGGGATCCCATGGCTACACCTTC.

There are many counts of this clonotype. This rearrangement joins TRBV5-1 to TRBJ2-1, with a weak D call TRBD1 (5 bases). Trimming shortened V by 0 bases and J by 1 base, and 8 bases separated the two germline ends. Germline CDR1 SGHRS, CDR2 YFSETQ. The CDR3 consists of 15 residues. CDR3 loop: CASSLGTQSYNEQFF. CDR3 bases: TGCGCCAGCAGCTTGGGGACACAATCCTACAATGAGCAGTTCTTC.

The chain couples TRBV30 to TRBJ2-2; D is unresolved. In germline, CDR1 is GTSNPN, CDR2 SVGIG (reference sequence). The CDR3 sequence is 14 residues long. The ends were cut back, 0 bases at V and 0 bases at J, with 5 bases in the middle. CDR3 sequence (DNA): TGTGCCTGGAGTGTTCCATCGAACACCGGGGAGCTGTTTTTT. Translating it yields CAWSVPSNTGELFF.

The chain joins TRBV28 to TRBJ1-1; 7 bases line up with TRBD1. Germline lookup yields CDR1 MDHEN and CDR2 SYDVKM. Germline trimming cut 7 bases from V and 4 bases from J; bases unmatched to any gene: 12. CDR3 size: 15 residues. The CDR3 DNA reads TGTGCCAGCACCAAGTCAGGGGGACCGAGCACTGAAGCTTTCTTT. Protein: CASTKSGGPSTEAFF.